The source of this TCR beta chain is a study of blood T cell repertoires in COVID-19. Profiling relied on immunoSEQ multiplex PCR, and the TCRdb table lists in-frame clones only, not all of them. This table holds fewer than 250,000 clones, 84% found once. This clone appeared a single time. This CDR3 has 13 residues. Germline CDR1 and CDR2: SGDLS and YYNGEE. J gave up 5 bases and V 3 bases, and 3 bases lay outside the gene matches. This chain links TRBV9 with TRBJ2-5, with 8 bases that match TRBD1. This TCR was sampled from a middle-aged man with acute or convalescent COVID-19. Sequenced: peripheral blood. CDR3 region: CASSGRQGETQYF. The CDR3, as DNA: TGTGCCAGCAGCGGGCGACAGGGGGAGACCCAGTACTTC.